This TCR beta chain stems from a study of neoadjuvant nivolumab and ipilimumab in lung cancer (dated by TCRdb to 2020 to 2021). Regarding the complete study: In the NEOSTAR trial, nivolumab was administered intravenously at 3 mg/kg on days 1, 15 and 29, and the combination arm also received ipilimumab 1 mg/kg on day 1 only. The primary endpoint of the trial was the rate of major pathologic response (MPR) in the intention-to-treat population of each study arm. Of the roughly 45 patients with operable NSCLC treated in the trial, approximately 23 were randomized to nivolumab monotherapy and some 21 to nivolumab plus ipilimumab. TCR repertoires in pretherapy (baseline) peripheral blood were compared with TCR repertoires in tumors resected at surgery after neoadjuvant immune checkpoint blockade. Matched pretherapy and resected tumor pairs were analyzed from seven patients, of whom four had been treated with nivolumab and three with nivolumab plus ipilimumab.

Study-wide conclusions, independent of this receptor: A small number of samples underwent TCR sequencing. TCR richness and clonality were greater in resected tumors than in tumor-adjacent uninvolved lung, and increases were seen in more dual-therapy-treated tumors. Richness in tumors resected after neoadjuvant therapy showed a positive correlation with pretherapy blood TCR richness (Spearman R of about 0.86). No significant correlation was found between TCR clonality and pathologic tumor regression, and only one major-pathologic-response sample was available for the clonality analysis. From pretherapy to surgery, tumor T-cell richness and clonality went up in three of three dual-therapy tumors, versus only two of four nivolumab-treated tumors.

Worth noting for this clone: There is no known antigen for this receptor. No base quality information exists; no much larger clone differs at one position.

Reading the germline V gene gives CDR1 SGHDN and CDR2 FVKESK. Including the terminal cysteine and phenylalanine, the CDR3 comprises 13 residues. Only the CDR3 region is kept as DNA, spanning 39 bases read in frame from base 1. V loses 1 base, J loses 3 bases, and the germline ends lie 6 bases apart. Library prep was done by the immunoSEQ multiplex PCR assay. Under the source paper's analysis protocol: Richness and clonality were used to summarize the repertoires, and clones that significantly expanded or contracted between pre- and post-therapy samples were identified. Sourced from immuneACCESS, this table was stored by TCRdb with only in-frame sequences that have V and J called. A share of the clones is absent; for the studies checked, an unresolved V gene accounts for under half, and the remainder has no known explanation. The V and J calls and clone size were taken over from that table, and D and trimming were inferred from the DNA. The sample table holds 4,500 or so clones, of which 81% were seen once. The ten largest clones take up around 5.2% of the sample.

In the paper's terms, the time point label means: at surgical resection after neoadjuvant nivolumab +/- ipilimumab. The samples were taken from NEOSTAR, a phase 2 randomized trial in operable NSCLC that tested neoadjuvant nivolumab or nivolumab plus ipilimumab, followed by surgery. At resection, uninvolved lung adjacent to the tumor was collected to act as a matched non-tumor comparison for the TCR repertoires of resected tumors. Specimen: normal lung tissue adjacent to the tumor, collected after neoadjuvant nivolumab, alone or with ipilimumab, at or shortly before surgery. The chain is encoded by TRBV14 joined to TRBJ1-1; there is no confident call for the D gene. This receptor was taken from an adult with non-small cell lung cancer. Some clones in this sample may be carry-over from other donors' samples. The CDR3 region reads CASSQGLDTEAFF. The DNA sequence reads TGTGCCAGCAGCCAAGGGCTGGACACTGAAGCTTTCTTT.